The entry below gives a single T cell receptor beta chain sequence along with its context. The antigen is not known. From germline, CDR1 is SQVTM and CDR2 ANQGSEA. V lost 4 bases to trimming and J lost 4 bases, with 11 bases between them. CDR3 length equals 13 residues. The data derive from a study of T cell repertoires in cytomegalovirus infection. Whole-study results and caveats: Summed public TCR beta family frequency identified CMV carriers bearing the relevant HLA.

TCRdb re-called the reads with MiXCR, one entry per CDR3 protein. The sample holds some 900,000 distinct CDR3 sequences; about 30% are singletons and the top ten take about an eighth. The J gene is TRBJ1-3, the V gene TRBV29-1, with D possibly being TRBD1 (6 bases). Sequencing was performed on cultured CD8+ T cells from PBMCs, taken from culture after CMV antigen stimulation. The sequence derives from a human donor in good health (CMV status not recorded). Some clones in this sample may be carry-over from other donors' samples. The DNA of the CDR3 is TGCAGCGTTGCAGGGGTGTGGGGAAACACCATATATTTT. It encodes CSVAGVWGNTIYF.